The T cell receptor beta chain described here comes from a study of OX40 agonist ivuxolimab in advanced cancers. Whole-study findings and limits: The study observed clonal expansion of CD4+ and CD8+ blood T cells by week 6 at 0.1 to 3.0 mg/kg.

TCRdb's table, derived via immunoSEQ multiplex PCR, lists solely in-frame clones and lacks some. The sample lists 35,000 to 45,000 clones, around 83% occurring once. Germline values: CDR1 SGHTA, CDR2 FQGTGA. Losses at the gene ends were 5 bases for V and 5 bases for J; bases not matched to a gene: 6. The CDR3 sequence is 15 residues long. About this clone itself: The antigen is unknown.

The TCR comes from an adult with an advanced solid tumor such as melanoma, head and neck, liver or kidney cancer. Sequencing was performed on CD4+ or CD8+ T cells sorted from blood, taken in a trial of the OX40 agonist ivuxolimab. The chain employs TRBV7-3 and TRBJ2-1; TRBD1 aligns across 10 bases. CDR3 amino acids: CASSGDRGNNNEQFF. The CDR3 bases are TGTGCCAGCAGCGGGGACAGGGGTAACAACAATGAGCAGTTCTTC.